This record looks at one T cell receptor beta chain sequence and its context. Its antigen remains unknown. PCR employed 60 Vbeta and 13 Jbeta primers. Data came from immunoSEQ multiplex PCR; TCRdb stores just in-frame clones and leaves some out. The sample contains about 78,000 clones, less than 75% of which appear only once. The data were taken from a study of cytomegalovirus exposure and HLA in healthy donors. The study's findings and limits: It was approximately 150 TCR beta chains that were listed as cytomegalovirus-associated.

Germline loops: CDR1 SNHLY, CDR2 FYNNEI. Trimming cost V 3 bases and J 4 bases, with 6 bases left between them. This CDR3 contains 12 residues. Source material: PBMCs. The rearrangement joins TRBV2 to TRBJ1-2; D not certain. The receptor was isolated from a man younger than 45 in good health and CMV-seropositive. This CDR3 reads CASSDQVYGYTF. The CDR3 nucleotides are TGTGCCAGCAGTGATCAGGTCTATGGCTACACCTTC.